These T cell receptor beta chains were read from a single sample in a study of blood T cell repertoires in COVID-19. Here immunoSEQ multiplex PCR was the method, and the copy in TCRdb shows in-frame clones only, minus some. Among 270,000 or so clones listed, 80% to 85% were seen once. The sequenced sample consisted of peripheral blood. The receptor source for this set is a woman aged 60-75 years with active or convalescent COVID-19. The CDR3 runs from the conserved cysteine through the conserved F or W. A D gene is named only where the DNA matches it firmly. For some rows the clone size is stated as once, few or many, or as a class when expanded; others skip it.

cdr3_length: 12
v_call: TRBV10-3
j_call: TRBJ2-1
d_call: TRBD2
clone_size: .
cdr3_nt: TGTGCCATCAACAGCGGGGGCCCTACGGGGTTCTTC
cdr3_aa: CAINSGGPTGFF

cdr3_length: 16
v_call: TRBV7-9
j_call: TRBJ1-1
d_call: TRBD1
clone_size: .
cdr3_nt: TGTGCCAGCAGCACCTACAGGGGGCGGGGGAACACTGAAGCTTTCTTT
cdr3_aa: CASSTYRGRGNTEAFF

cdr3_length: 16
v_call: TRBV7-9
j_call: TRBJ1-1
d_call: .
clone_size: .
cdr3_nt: TGTGCCAGCAGCTCACCCCGGGTAGGCTCTAACACTGAAGCTTTCTTT
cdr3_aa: CASSSPRVGSNTEAFF

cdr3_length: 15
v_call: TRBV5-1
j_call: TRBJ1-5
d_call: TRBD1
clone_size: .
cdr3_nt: TGCGCCAGCAGCTTGACAGGGGCGGTCAATCAGCCCCAGCATTTT
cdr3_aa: CASSLTGAVNQPQHF

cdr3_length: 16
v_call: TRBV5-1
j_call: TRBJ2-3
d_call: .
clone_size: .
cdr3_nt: TGCGCCAGCAGCCCCCCATTTCAGGTAGACACAGATACGCAGTATTTT
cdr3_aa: CASSPPFQVDTDTQYF

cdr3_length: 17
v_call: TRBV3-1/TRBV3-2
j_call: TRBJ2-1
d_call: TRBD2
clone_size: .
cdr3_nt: TGTGCCAGCAGCCGCCCCCCCGGGACTAGCGTTCGGGATGAGCAGTTCTTC
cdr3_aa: CASSRPPGTSVRDEQFF

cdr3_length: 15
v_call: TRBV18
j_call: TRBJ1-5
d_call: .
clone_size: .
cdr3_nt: TGTGCCAGCTCGCCCAGTTTTCAGAGCAATCAGCCCCAGCATTTT
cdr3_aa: CASSPSFQSNQPQHF

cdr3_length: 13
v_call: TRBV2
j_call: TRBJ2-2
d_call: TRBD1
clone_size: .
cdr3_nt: TGTGCCAGCAACGAAGACAGGGGCGCGGGGCTGTTTTTT
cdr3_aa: CASNEDRGAGLFF

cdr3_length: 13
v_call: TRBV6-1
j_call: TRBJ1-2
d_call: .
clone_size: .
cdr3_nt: TGTGCCAGCAGTGACGTGATACTAACGGGCTACACCTTC
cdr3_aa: CASSDVILTGYTF

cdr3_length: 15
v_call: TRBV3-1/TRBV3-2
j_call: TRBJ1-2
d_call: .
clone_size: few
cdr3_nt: TGTGCCAGCAGCCAAGAAGCGACCTCGGGGTATGGCTACACCTTC
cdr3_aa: CASSQEATSGYGYTF

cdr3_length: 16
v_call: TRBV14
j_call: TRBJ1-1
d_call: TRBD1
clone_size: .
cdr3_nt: TGTGCCAGCAGCCAAAAGGGACAGGGGAAGGGAGGTGAAGCTTTCTTT
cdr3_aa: CASSQKGQGKGGEAFF

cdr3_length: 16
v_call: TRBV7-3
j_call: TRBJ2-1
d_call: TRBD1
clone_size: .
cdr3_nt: TGTGCCAGCAGCTTAACGACGGCAGGGGGAAGAAATGAGCAGTTCTTC
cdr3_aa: CASSLTTAGGRNEQFF

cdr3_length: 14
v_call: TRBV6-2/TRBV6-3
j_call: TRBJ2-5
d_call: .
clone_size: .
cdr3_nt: TGTGCCAGCAGTTTTGTCGGGGACCAAGAGACCCAGTACTTC
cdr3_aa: CASSFVGDQETQYF

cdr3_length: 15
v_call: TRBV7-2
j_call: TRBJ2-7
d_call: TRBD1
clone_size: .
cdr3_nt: TGTGCCAGCAGCGGACTACTAGACAGGGGCTACGAGCAGTACTTC
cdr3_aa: CASSGLLDRGYEQYF

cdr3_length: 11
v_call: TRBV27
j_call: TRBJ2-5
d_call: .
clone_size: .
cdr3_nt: TGTGCCAGCAGTTCCGGAGAGACCCAGTACTTC
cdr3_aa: CASSSGETQYF

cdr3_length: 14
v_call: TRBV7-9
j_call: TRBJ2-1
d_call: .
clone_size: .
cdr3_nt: TGTGCCAGCAGCTTAGGACAGTCCGTCAATGAGCAGTTCTTC
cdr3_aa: CASSLGQSVNEQFF

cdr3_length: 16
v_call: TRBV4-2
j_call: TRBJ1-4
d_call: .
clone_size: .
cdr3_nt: TGTGCCAGCAGCCAAGATCAGCCCGGGAAGGGCGAAAAACTGTTTTTT
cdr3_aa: CASSQDQPGKGEKLFF

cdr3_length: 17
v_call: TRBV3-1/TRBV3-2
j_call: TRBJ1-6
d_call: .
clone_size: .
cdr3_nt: TGTGCCAGCAGCCGACGGACTCTCACAGAATTGAATTCACCCCTCCACTTT
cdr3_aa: CASSRRTLTELNSPLHF

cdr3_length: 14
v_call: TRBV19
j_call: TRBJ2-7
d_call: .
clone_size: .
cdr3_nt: TGTGCCAGTAGGGACGGACAAAGGTCCTACGAGCAGTACTTC
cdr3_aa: CASRDGQRSYEQYF

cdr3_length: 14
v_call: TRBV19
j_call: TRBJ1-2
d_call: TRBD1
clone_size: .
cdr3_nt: TGTGCCAGTAGCACGACAGGGCGAAGCTATGGCTACACCTTC
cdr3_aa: CASSTTGRSYGYTF

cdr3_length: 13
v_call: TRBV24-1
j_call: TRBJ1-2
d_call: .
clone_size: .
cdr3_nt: TGTGCCACCTCGACAGGAGCTAACTATGGCTACACCTTC
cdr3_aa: CATSTGANYGYTF

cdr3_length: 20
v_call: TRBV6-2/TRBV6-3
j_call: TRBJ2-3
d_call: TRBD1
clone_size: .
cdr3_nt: TGTGCCAGCAGTTACTCGATGCCCATTGGGACAGGGAGGGTCACAGATACGCAGTATTTT
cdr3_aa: CASSYSMPIGTGRVTDTQYF

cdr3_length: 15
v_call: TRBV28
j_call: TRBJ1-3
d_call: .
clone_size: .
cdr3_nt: TGTGCCAGCAGTTTAGGGCTGATCTCTGGAAACACCATATATTTT
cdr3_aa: CASSLGLISGNTIYF

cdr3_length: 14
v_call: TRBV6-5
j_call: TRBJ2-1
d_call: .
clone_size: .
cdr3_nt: TGTGCCAGCAGCCCCCCAGGGCGGTACAATGAGCAGTTCTTC
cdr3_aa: CASSPPGRYNEQFF

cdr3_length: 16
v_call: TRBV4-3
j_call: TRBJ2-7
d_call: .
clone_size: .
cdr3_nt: TGCGCCAGCAGCCAAGACTATTCCTCGCGGTCCTACGAGCAGTACTTC
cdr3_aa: CASSQDYSSRSYEQYF

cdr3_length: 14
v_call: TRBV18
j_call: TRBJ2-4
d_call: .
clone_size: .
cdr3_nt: TGTGCCAGCTCACCACCACAGGAAAAAAACATTCAGTACTTC
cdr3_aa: CASSPPQEKNIQYF

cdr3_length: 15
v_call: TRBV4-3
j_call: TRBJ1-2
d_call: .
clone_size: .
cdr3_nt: TGCGCCAGCAGCGAGCCGGGGCGGGAGATCTACGGCTACACCTTC
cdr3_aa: CASSEPGREIYGYTF

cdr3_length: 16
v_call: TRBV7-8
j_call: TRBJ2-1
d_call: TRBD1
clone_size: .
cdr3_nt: TGTGCCAGCAGACACTTAAACCGGGACAGCAACAATGAGCAGTTCTTC
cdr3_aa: CASRHLNRDSNNEQFF

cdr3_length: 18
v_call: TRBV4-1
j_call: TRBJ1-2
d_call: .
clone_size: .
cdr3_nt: TGCGCCAGCAGCCAAGATCAACGGGGGACCAACCCCATTTATGGCTACACCTTC
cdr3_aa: CASSQDQRGTNPIYGYTF

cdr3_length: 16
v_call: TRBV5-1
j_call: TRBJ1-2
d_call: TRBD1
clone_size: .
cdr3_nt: TGCGCCAGCAGCTTGTTCCAGGGGGGTAATAACTATGGCTACACCTTC
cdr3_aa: CASSLFQGGNNYGYTF

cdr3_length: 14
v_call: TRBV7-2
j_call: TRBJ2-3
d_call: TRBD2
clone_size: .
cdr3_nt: TGTGCCAGCAGCTTAGGACTAGCGGGGAATACGCAGTATTTT
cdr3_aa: CASSLGLAGNTQYF

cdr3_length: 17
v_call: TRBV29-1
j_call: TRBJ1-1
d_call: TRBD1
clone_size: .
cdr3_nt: TGCAGTTTTTCGCCGCCCGGGACAGTTGATATGAACACTGAAGCTTTCTTT
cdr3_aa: CSFSPPGTVDMNTEAFF

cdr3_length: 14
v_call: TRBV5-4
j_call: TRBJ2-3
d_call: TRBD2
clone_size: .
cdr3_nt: TGTGCCAGCAGCTTAGCAGCGGGGGCAGATACGCAGTATTTT
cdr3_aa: CASSLAAGADTQYF

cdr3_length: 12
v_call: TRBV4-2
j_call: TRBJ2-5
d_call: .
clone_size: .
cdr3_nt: TGTGCCAGCAGGGGAGACCAAGAGACCCAGTACTTC
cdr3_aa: CASRGDQETQYF

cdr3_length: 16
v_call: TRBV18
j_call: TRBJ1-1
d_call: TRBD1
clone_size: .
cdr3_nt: TGTGCCAGCTCACCAACACTCGGACAGGGTGAAACTGAAGCTTTCTTT
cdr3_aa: CASSPTLGQGETEAFF

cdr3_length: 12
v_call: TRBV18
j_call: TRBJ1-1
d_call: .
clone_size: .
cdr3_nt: TGTGCCAGCTCAACGAGGAACACTGAAGCTTTCTTT
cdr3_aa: CASSTRNTEAFF

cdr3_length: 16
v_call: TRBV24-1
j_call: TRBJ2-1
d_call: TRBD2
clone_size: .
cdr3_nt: TGTGCCACCAGTGATGCGACAGCGGGGAGCTACAATGAGCAGTTCTTC
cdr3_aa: CATSDATAGSYNEQFF

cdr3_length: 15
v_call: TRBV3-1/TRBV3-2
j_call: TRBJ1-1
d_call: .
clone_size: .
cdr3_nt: TGTGCCAGCAGCCAAGACAGGGTTGCGTTAACTGAAGCTTTCTTT
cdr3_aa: CASSQDRVALTEAFF

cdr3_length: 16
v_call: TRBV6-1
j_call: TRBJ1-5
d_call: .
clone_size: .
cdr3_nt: TGTGCCAGCAGTGAACTTGAACAGGGTCCTAATCAGCCCCAGCATTTT
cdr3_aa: CASSELEQGPNQPQHF

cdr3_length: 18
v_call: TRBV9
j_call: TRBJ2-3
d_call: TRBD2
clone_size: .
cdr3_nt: TGTGCCAGCAGCGTGACAGTTGTTGGACTAGCGGCCACAGATACGCAGTATTTT
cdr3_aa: CASSVTVVGLAATDTQYF

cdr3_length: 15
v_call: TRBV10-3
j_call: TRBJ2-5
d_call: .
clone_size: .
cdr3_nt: TGTGCCATCAGTGAGTCGGCCGGAGCGTTGGAGACCCAGTACTTC
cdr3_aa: CAISESAGALETQYF

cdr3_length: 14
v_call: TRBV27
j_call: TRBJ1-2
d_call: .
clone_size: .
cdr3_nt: TGTGCCAGCAGCTTAGCGGCTTCCTACTATGGCTACACCTTC
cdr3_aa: CASSLAASYYGYTF